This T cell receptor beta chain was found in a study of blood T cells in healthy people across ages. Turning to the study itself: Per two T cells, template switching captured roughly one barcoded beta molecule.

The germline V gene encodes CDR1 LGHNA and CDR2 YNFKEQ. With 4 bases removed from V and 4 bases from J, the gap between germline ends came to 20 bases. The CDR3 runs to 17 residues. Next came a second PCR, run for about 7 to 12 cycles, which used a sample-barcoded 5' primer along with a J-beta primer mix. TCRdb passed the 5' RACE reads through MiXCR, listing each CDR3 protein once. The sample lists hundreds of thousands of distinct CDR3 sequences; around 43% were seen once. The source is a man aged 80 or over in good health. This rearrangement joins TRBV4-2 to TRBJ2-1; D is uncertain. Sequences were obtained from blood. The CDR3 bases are TGTGCCAGCAGCCCCCTTGCCCTCGGGCGGCCTTACAATGAGCAGTTCTTC. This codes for CASSPLALGRPYNEQFF.